This TCR beta chain was identified in a study of shared clonotypes between healthy human individuals. Study-wide points: As a rule, naive subsets had a larger estimated richness than memory subsets. Against clonotypes common to all four donors, non-shared ones had lower generation probabilities. Researchers sampled blood only, noting tissue repertoires likely differ.

The CDR3 has 15 residues. Trimming took off 6 bases at V and 3 bases at J, with 14 bases between the two ends. Germline values: CDR1 SNHLY, CDR2 FYNNEI. In the case of this clone: Antigen: not known.

At a deep level, the assay was run. Clones were sequenced by immunoSEQ multiplex PCR, and TCRdb holds only the in-frame ones, with some missing. The repertoire holds roughly 1,500,000 clones, with 98% to 99% as singletons. The source of this sequence is a man aged 30 to 45 in good health. The rearrangement links TRBV2 to TRBJ2-2; D unclear. Sequencing input: naive CD4+ T cells sorted from blood. Subset noted: CD45RA+ positively selected. The CDR3: CASRLLFGDTGELFF. The CDR3 DNA sequence: TGTGCCAGCAGGCTTCTCTTTGGGGACACCGGGGAGCTGTTTTTT.